These 10 T cell receptor beta chains were all obtained from the same sample, sequenced in a study of sequential checkpoint blockade in melanoma. This sample's treatment: randomized to nivolumab then ipilimumab (arm A) or the reverse (arm B). Repertoires were generated with immunoSEQ multiplex PCR, while TCRdb's copy carries only in-frame clones and drops some. The top ten clones hold about 20% of a sample with about 19,000 clones, roughly 66% of them seen once. The sample here was CD8+ T cells sorted from blood (inferred from file names), taken from a patient given nivolumab and ipilimumab in sequence. All receptors derive from a human donor with melanoma.

This clone is medium-sized by share. The J gene is TRBJ1-5, the V gene TRBV6-5, with 8 bases aligning to TRBD1. This CDR3 spans 14 amino acids. After removal of 6 bases from V and 4 bases from J, the junction contained 5 bases not matched to a gene. Per the germline V gene, CDR1 is MNHEY and CDR2 is SVGAGI. The CDR3 DNA follows: TGTGCCAGCAGGAGGACAGGGCGTAATCAGCCCCAGCATTTT. Translating gives CASRRTGRNQPQHF.

V is TRBV5-1 and J is TRBJ1-1, with D hard to call. V was cut by 5 bases and J by 1 base, with 15 bases left in between. CDR1 is SGHRS and CDR2 is YFSETQ in the germline V gene. This CDR3 comprises 15 residues. CDR3 protein: CASRTGVGQNTEAFF. The CDR3 bases are TGCGCCAGCAGGACCGGGGTGGGTCAGAACACTGAAGCTTTCTTT.

The chain uses TRBV6-5 and TRBJ1-1; D not resolved. Trimming took 2 bases from V and 1 from J, leaving 8 bases between them. The CDR3 has 14 amino acids. The germline V gene has CDR1 MNHEY and CDR2 SVGAGI. For the CDR3, the DNA is TGTGCCAGCAGTTACGATACGAGGAACACTGAAGCTTTCTTT. Encoded protein: CASSYDTRNTEAFF.

Note on this clone: At one of its ends the junction is not consistent with the germline gene, which may arise from a read error. CDR3 protein: CANSPWPTNYGYTF. In nucleotides, the CDR3 is TGTGCCAACAGTCCCTGGCCAACTAACTATGGCTACACCTTC. The V call is TRBV27, the J call TRBJ1-2, with D hard to call. The CDR3 totals 14 residues. Per the germline V gene, CDR1 is MNHEY and CDR2 is SMNVEV (reference sequence).

The chain employs TRBV9 and TRBJ2-7; D perhaps matches TRBD1 (5 bases). Germline loops: CDR1 SGDLS, CDR2 YYNGEE. The CDR3 has 16 residues. V lost 3 bases and J lost 0, with 16 bases in between. CDR3 nucleotides: TGTGCCAGCAGCGCCTCAGGGTTGACAAGCTCCTACGAGCAGTACTTC. Translating gives CASSASGLTSSYEQYF.

The chain is built from TRBV7-3 and TRBJ2-1; tentatively, D is TRBD1 (6 bases). Between the trimmed V and J ends, which lost 4 bases and 6 bases, there was a span of 16 bases. The germline CDR1 and CDR2 sequences are SGHTA and FQGTGA. The CDR3 is made up of 15 amino acids. The CDR3 nucleotides read TGTGCCAGCAGCTCACTCAGGGTAGGGGGCAATGAGCAGTTCTTC. Amino acids: CASSSLRVGGNEQFF.

This chain uses TRBV7-9 with TRBJ2-1; 7 positions match TRBD1. V dropped 5 bases and J dropped 3; count of bases not matched to a gene: 10. The CDR3 is made up of 16 amino acids. The germline V gene encodes CDR1 SEHNR and CDR2 FQNEAQ (reference sequence). CDR3 protein: CASSNRQGGDYNEQFF. The CDR3 DNA reads TGTGCCAGCAGCAACCGACAGGGCGGCGACTACAATGAGCAGTTCTTC.

This chain connects TRBV30 to TRBJ1-1, with D uncertain. The germline V gene encodes CDR1 GTSNPN and CDR2 SVGIG (reference sequence). The CDR3 sequence is 16 residues long. Between the trimmed V and J ends, which lost 0 bases and 0 bases, there was a span of 14 bases. CDR3 sequence: CAWSVPSAAVNTEAFF. The CDR3 DNA is TGTGCCTGGAGTGTCCCCTCGGCGGCGGTGAACACTGAAGCTTTCTTT.

The chain uses TRBV7-5 and TRBJ2-7; the table calls TRBD1, which could not be checked here. TRBV7-5 is described as a pseudogene. This CDR3 is 13 amino acids long. CDR3 in DNA: TGTGCCAGAAGTCCGGGACACCCCTACGAGCAGTACTTC. It translates to CARSPGHPYEQYF.

As for this clone: Other DNA sequences of this sample code for an identical CDR3. The chain combines TRBV4-1 with TRBJ2-7, with D tentatively TRBD1 (5 bases). This CDR3 has 14 amino acids. Germline CDR1 MGHRA, CDR2 YSYEKL. V was pared by 1 base and J by 0 bases, with 7 bases between. The CDR3 here is CASSQGQGSYEQYF. The DNA for the CDR3 is TGCGCCAGCAGCCAAGGGCAGGGCTCCTACGAGCAGTACTTC.